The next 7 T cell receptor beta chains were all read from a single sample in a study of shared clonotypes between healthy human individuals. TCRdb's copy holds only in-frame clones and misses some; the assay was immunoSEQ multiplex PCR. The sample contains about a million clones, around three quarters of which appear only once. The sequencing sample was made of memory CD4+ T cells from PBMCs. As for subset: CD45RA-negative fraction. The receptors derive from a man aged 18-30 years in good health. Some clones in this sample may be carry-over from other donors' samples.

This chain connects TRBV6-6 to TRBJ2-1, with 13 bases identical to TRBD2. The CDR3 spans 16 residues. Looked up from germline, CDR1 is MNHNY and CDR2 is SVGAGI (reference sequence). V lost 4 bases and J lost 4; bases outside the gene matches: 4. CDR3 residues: CASSSPGLAGYNEQFF. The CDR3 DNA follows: TGTGCCAGCAGTTCACCGGGACTAGCGGGATACAATGAGCAGTTCTTC.

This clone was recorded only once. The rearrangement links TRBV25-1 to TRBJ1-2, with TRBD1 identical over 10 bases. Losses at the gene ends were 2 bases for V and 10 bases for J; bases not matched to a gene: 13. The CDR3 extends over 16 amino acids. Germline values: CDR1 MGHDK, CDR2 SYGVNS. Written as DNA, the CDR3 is TGTGCCAGCAGTGAACCGGGACAGGGGACCTATGTTGACTACACCTTC. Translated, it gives CASSEPGQGTYVDYTF.

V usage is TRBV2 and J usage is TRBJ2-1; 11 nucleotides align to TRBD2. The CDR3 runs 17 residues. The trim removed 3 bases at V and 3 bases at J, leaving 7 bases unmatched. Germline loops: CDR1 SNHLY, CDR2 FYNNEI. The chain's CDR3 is CASSETGTSGYYNEQFF. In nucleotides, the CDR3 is TGTGCCAGCAGTGAGACCGGGACTAGCGGTTACTACAATGAGCAGTTCTTC.

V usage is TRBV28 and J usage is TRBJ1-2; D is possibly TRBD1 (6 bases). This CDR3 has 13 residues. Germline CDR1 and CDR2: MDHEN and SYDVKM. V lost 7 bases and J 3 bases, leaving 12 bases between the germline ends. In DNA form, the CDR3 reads TGTGCCAGCAACATGGGGGGCTACTATGGCTACACCTTC. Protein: CASNMGGYYGYTF.

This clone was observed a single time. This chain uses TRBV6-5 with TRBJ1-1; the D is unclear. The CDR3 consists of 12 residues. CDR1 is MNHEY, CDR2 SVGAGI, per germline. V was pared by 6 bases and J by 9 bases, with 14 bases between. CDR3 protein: CASRSPTRQAFF. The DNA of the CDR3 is TGTGCCAGCAGATCGCCGACACGACAAGCTTTCTTT.

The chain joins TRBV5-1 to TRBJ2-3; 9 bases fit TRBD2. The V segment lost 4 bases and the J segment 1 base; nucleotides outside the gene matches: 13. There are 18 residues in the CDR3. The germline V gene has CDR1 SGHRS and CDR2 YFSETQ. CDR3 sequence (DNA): TGCGCCAGCAGCCTCGGGGCTACTAGCGGGTATGGCACAGATACGCAGTATTTT. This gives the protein CASSLGATSGYGTDTQYF.

CDR3: CASSEMVFGTSYEQYF. CDR3 nucleotides: TGTGCCAGCAGTGAAATGGTCTTCGGGACGTCCTACGAGCAGTACTTC. The chain recombines TRBV2 with TRBJ2-7; D possibly uses TRBD1 or TRBD2 (5 bases each). Germline CDR1 is SNHLY and CDR2 is FYNNEI. Trimming took off 2 bases at V and 1 base at J, with 15 bases between the two ends. The CDR3 sequence is 16 residues long.